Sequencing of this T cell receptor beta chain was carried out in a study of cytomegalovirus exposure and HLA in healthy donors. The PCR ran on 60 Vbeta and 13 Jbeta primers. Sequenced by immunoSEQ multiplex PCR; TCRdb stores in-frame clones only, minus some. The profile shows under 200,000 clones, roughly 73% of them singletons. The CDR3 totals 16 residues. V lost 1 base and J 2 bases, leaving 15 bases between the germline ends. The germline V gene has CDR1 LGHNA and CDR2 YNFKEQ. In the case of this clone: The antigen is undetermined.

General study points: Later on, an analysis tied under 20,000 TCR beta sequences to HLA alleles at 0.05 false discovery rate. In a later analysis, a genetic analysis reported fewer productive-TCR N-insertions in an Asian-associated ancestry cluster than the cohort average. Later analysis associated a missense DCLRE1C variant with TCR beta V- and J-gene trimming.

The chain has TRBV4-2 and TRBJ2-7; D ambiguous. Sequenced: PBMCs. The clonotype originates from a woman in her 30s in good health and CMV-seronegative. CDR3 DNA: TGTGCCAGCAGCCAAGGCGTGAGCACTGTTACCTACGAGCAGTACTTC. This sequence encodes CASSQGVSTVTYEQYF.